These 8 T cell receptor beta chains originate from one sample sequenced in a study of regulatory T cells in long-lasting Graves disease. Arm-PCR of CDR3 regions with iRepertoire HTBI primers generated TCR beta libraries. TCRdb re-derived calls from the multiplex PCR reads in MiXCR, one entry per CDR3 protein. The sample records hundreds of thousands of distinct CDR3 sequences, 15% to 20% being singletons. Noted time point: newly diagnosed GD, antithyroid drugs for less than 3 months. RNA isolated from PBMCs was used to make the TCR library. The same data also went into a second study, on T cells in Graves' hyperthyroidism and ophthalmopathy.

The sample was peripheral blood mononuclear cells (PBMCs), taken at new diagnosis, from a patient treated with antithyroid drugs. These receptors all come from a woman aged 35 to 60 with Graves disease.

The rearrangement uses TRBV20-1 and TRBJ1-5; TRBD1 matches at 7 bases. Germline CDR1 and CDR2: DFQATT and SNEGSKA (reference sequence). The CDR3 runs to 14 residues. The V and J ends lost 6 bases and 3 bases, in that order; junction bases with no gene match: 8. The CDR3 is CSAYGGGLNQPQHF. Here the CDR3 DNA reads TGCAGTGCCTATGGAGGGGGCCTCAATCAGCCCCAGCATTTT.

A remark on this clonotype: At one end the junction does not follow the germline gene, possibly because of a read error. The V call is TRBV24-1, the J call TRBJ1-1; possibly TRBD1 for D (5 bases). CDR1 is KGHDR and CDR2 is SFDVKD in the germline V gene. The CDR3 sequence is 12 residues long. CDR3 region: CATSDLLGRLGF. CDR3 nucleotide sequence: TGTGCCACCAGTGATTTATTGGGACGGCTAGGGTTT.

This clonotype was seen many times. The rearrangement uses TRBV9 and TRBJ1-6; tentative D call: TRBD1 (5 bases). The CDR3 is made up of 17 amino acids. Per the germline V gene, CDR1 is SGDLS and CDR2 is YYNGEE. The germline V and J ends were trimmed by 0 bases and 7 bases, with 17 bases remaining between them. The CDR3 region has the DNA TGTGCCAGCAGCGTAGAGTGGAGTATTCAGGGAAATTCACCCCTCCACTTT. Its protein is CASSVEWSIQGNSPLHF.

A note on this clonotype: This may stem from a read error, because a much larger clone lies one nucleotide away. The V and J genes are TRBV11-2 and TRBJ1-5, with no clear D. The CDR3 sequence is 15 residues long. CDR1 is SGHAT and CDR2 is FQNNGV in the germline V gene. CDR3 sequence reads: CASSLSIFSNQPQRF. CDR3 nucleotide sequence: TGTGCCAGCAGCTTATCGATCTTTAGCAATCAGCCCCAGCGTTTT.

The table lists this clonotype with many counts. This rearrangement joins TRBV13 to TRBJ2-2; the D gene is possibly TRBD2 (5 bases). The V and J ends lost 5 bases and 0 bases respectively, with 13 bases between them. The germline CDR1 and CDR2 sequences are PRHDT and FYEKMQ (reference sequence). The CDR3 has 16 residues. In DNA form, the CDR3 reads TGTGCCAGCAGCCCACCTGCGGGTGCGAACACCGGGGAGCTGTTTTTT. Translation: CASSPPAGANTGELFF.

The chain employs TRBV20-1 and TRBJ2-7; 9 bases line up with TRBD1. Germline loops: CDR1 DFQATT, CDR2 SNEGSKA (reference sequence). This CDR3 region has 14 residues. The ends lost 7 bases at V and 5 bases at J; junction bases unmatched: 12. The CDR3 loop is CSVGNRGRFDEQYF. The CDR3 DNA reads TGCAGTGTTGGAAACAGGGGGCGCTTCGACGAGCAGTACTTC.

This clonotype was seen at least ten times. The chain uses TRBV2 and TRBJ2-2; D tentatively fits TRBD1 or TRBD2 (5 bases each). The CDR3 is 16 amino acids. CDR1 and CDR2 (germline): SNHLY, FYNNEI. The V end was cut by 7 bases, the J end by 7 bases, with 22 bases between. This CDR3 is CASNYRGPLGDGELFF. CDR3 nucleotide sequence: TGTGCCAGCAATTACCGGGGCCCACTGGGAGACGGGGAGCTGTTTTTT.

The V call is TRBV6-2 or TRBV6-3, the J call TRBJ1-6; D is perhaps TRBD1 (6 bases). V was cut by 6 bases and J by 6 bases, with 12 bases left in between. The germline V gene has CDR1 MNHEY and CDR2 SVGEGT. The CDR3 spans 14 residues. The CDR3 reads CASSPTGANSPLHF. The DNA of the CDR3 is TGTGCCAGCAGCCCGACAGGAGCTAATTCACCCCTCCACTTT.